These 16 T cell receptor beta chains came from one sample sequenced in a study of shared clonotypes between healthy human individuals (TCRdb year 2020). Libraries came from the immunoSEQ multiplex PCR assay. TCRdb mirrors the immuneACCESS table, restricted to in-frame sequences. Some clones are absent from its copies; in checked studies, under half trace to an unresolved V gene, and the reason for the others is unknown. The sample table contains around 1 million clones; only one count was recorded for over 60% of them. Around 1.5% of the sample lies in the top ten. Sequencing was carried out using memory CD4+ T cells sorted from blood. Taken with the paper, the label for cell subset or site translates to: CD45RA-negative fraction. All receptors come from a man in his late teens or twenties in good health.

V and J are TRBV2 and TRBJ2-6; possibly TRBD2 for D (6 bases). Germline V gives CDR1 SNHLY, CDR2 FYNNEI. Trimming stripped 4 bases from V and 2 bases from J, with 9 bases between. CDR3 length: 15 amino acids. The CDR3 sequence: CASSVRGTGANVLTF. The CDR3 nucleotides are TGTGCCAGCAGTGTCCGGGGGACTGGGGCCAACGTCCTGACTTTC.

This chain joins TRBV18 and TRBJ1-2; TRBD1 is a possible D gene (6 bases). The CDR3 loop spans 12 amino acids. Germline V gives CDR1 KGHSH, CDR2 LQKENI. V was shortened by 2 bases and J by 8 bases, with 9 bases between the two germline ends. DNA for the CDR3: TGTGCCAGCTCACCAGCAGGGGTCGGCTACACCTTC. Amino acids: CASSPAGVGYTF.

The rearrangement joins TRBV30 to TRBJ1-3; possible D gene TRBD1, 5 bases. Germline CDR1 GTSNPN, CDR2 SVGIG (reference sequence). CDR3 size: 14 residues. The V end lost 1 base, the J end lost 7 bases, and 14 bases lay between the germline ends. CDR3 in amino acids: CAWSAGALGNTIYF. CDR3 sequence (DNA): TGTGCCTGGAGTGCCGGGGCCTTGGGTAACACCATATATTTT.

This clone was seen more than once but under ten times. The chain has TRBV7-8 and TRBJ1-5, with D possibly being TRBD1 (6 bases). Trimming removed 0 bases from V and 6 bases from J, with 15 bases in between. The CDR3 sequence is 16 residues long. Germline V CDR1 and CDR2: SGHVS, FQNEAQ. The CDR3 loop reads CASSLATGVLVQPQHF. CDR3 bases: TGTGCCAGCAGCTTAGCGACAGGAGTCCTCGTTCAGCCCCAGCATTTT.

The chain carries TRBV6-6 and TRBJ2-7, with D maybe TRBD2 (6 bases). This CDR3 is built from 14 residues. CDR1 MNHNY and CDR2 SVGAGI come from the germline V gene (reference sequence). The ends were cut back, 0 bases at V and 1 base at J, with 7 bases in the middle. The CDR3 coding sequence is TGTGCCAGCAGTTACTCCGGGGGATCCTACGAGCAGTACTTC. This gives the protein CASSYSGGSYEQYF.

CDR3 coding DNA: TGTGCCATCAGTACGGAGTACGGGGGAGATACGCAGTATTTT. It encodes CAISTEYGGDTQYF. This sequence joins TRBV10-3 and TRBJ2-3, with D possibly being TRBD2 (6 bases). The CDR3 loop spans 14 amino acids. With 5 bases removed from V and 5 bases from J, the gap between germline ends came to 14 bases. From germline, CDR1 is ENHRY and CDR2 SYGVKD.

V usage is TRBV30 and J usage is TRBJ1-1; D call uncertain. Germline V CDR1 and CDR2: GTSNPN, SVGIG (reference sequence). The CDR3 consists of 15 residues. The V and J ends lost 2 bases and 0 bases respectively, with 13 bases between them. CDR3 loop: CAWSLARHMNTEAFF. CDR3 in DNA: TGTGCCTGGAGTTTAGCAAGGCACATGAACACTGAAGCTTTCTTT.

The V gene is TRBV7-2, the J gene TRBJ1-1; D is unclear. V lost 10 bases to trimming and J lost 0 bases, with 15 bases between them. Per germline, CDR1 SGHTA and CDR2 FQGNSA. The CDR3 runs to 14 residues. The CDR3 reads CATRSGRMNTEAFF. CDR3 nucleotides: TGTGCCACCCGTTCCGGGCGGATGAACACTGAAGCTTTCTTT.

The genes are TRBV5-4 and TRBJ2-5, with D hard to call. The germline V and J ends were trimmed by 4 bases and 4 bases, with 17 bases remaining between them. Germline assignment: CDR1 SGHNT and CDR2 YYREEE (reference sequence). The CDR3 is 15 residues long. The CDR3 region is CASSPRLGSSETQYF. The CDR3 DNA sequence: TGTGCCAGCAGCCCACGTCTTGGGTCCTCAGAGACCCAGTACTTC.

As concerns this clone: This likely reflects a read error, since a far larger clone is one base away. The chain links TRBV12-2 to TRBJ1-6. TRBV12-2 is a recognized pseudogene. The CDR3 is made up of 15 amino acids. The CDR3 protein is CANRFTTVWDSPLHF. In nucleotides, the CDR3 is TGTGCAAATCGCTTTACTACGGTCTGGGATTCACCCCTCCACTTT.

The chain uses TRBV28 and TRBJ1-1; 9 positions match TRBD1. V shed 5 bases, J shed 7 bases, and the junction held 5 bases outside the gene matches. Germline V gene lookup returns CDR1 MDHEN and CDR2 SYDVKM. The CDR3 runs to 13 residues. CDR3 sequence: CASSPMDRGEAFF. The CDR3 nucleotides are TGTGCCAGCAGTCCCATGGACAGGGGTGAAGCTTTCTTT.

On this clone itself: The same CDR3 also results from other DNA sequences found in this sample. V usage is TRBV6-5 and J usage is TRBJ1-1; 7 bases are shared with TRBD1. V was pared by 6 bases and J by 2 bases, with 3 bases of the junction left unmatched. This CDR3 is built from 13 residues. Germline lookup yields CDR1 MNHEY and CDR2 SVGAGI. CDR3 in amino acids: CASRGTENTEAFF. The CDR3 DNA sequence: TGTGCCAGCAGAGGGACAGAAAACACTGAAGCTTTCTTT.

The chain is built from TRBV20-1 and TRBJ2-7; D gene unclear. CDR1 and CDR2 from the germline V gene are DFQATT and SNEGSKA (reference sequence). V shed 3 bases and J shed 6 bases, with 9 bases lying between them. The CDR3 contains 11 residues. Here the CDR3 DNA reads TGCAGTGCTAGGAAATTGGCCGAGCAGTACTTC. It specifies CSARKLAEQYF.

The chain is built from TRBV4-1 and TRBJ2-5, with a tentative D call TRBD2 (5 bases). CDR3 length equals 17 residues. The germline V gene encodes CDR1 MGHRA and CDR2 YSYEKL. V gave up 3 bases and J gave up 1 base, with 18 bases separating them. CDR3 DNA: TGCGCCAGCAGCCAGGGTCCGGTCCCCCGGGGCCAAGAGACCCAGTACTTC. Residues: CASSQGPVPRGQETQYF.

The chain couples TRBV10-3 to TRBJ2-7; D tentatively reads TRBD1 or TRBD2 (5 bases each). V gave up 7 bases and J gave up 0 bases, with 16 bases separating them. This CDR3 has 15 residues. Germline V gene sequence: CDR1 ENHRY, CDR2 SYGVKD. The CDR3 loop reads CAITPGAASSYEQYF. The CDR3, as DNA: TGTGCCATCACCCCCGGGGCCGCTAGCTCCTACGAGCAGTACTTC.

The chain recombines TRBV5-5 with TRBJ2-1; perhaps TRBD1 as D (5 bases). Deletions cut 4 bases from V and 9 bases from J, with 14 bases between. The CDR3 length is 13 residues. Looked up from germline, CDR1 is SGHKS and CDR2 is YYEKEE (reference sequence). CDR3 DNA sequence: TGTGCCAGCAGCGCCATGCAGGGTATTGAGCAGTTCTTC. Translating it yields CASSAMQGIEQFF.